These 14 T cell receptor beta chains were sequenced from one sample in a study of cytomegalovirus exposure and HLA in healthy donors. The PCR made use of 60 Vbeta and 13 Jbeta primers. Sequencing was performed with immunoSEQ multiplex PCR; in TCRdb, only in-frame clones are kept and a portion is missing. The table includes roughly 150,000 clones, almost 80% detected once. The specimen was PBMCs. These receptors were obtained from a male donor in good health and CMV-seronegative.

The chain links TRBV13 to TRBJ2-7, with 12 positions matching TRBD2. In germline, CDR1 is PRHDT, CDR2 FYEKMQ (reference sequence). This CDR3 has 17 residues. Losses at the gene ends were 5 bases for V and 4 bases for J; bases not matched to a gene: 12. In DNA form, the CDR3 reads TGTGCCAGCAGCGAGCTACGGGGACTAGCGGGCCAGTACGAGCAGTACTTC. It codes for CASSELRGLAGQYEQYF.

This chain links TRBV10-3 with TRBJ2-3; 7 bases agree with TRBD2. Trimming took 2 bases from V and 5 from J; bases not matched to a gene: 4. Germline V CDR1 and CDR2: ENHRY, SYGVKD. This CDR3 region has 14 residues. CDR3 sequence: CAISELLAGDTQYF. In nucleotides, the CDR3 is TGTGCCATCAGTGAGCTATTAGCGGGAGATACGCAGTATTTT.

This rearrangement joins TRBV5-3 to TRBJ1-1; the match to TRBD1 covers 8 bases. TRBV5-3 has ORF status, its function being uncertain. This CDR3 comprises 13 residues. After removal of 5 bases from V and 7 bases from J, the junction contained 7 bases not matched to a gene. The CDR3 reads CARSTQGAGEAFF. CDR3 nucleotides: TGTGCCAGAAGTACTCAGGGGGCTGGTGAAGCTTTCTTT.

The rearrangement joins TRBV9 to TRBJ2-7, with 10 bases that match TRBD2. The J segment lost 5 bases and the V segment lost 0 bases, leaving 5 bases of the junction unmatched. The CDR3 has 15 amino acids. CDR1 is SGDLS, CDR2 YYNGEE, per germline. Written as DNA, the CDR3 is TGTGCCAGCAGCGTAGGGGGTAGCGGGAGGAACGAGCAGTACTTC. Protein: CASSVGGSGRNEQYF.

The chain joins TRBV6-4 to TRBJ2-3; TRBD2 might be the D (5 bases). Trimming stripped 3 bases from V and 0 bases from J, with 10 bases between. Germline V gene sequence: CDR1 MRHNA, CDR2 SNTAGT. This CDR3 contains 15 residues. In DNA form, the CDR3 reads TGTGCCAGCAGTGATACAGCGGCTAGCACAGATACGCAGTATTTT. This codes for CASSDTAASTDTQYF.

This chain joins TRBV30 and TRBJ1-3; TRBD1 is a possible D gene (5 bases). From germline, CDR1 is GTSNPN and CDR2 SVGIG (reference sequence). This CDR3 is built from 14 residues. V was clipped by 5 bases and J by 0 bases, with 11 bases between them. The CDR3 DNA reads TGTGCCTGGGCGGAAGGGGACTCTGGAAACACCATATATTTT. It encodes CAWAEGDSGNTIYF.

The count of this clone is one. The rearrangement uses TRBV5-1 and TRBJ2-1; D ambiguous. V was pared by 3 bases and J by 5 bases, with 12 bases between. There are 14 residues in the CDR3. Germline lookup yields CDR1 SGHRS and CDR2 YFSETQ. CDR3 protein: CASSSTSNNNEQFF. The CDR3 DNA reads TGCGCCAGCAGCTCCACCAGTAACAACAATGAGCAGTTCTTC.

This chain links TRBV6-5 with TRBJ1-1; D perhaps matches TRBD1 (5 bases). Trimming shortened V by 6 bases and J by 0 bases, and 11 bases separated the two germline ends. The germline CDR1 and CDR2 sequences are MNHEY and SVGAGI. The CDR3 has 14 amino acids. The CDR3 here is CASSVSGLNTEAFF. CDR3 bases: TGTGCCAGCAGCGTATCAGGGCTGAACACTGAAGCTTTCTTT.

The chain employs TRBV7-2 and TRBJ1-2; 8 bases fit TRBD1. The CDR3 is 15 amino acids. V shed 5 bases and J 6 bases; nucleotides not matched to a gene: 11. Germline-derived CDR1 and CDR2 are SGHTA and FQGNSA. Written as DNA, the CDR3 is TGTGCCAGCAGCCCCCGACAGGGGAAAGGGGATGGCTACACCTTC. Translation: CASSPRQGKGDGYTF.

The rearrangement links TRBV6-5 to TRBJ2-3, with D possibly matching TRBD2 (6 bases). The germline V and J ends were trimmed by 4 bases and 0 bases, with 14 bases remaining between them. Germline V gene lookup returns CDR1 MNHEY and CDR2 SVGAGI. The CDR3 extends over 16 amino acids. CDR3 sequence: CASSSLSAGSTDTQYF. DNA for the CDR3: TGTGCCAGCAGTTCACTATCAGCGGGTAGCACAGATACGCAGTATTTT.

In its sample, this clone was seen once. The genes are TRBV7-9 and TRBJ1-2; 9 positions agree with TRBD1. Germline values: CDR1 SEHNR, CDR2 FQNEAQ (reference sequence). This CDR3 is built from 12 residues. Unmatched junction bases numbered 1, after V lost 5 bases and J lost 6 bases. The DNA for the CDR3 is TGTGCCAGCAGCCGGACAGGGGATGGCTACACCTTC. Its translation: CASSRTGDGYTF.

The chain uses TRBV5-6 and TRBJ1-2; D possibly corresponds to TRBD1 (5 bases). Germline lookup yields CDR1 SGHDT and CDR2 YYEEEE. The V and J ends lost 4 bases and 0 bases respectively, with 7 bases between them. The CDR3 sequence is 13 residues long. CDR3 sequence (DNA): TGTGCCAGCAGCACGACAGCTAACTATGGCTACACCTTC. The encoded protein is CASSTTANYGYTF.

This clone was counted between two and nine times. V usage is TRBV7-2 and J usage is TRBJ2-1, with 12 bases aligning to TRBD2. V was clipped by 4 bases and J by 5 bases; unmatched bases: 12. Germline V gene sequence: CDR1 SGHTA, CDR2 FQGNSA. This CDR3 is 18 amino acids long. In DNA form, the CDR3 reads TGTGCCAGCAGCTCGTGGACTAGCGGGGTCCTTGGAAACAATGAGCAGTTCTTC. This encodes CASSSWTSGVLGNNEQFF. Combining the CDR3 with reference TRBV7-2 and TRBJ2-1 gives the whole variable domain GAGVSQSPSNKVTEKGKDVELRCDPISGHTALYWYRQSLGQGLEFLIYFQGNSAPDKSGLPSDRFSAERTGGSVSTLTIQRTQQEDSAVYLCASSSWTSGVLGNNEQFFGPGTRLTVL.

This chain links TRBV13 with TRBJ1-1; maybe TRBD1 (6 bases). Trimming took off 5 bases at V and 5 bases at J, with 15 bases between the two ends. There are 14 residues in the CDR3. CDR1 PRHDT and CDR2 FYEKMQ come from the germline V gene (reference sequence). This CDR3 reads CASSLRGGRTEAFF. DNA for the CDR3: TGTGCCAGCAGCCTCCGCGGGGGGCGGACTGAAGCTTTCTTT.